The 27 T cell receptor beta chains reported below all come from one sample, sequenced in a study of T cell repertoires and Cas9 in healthy adults. The assay was immunoSEQ multiplex PCR, and TCRdb's table has in-frame clones only and misses some. The sample has tens of thousands of clones, 85% to 95% seen once. Sequencing was carried out using CD4+ effector T cells (CD127+, CD25-, CD137-, CD154-) from PBMCs; culture status not recorded. Receptors were obtained from a human donor in good health.

This sequence joins TRBV4-3 and TRBJ2-5; D is possibly TRBD2 (7 bases). The germline V gene encodes CDR1 LGHNA and CDR2 YSLEER. Trimming removed 1 base at V and 5 bases at J, with 14 bases between. The CDR3 extends over 15 amino acids. The CDR3: CASSQGGGGSETQYF. The CDR3 coding sequence is TGCGCCAGCAGCCAAGGGGGGGGCGGGAGTGAGACCCAGTACTTC.

This chain uses TRBV29-1 with TRBJ2-1; D is possibly TRBD2 (6 bases). The V gene lost 5 bases and the J gene lost 10 bases, with 9 bases spanning the gap. This CDR3 region has 10 residues. The germline gives CDR1 SQVTM, CDR2 ANQGSEA. CDR3 sequence: CSVWRGEQFF. The CDR3 DNA sequence: TGCAGCGTTTGGAGGGGAGAGCAGTTCTTC.

The chain joins TRBV27 to TRBJ1-2; possibly TRBD1 for D (6 bases). Trimming left V 7 bases short and J 8 bases short, with 11 bases between. Germline CDR1 reads MNHEY; CDR2 reads SMNVEV (reference sequence). This CDR3 has 11 residues. CDR3 sequence reads: CASKGGWGYTF. In nucleotides, the CDR3 is TGTGCCAGCAAAGGGGGGTGGGGCTACACCTTC.

The genes are TRBV6-5 and TRBJ1-6; 7 bases map to TRBD1. The V segment lost 6 bases and the J segment 8 bases; nucleotides outside the gene matches: 7. The CDR3 is 14 amino acids. From germline, CDR1 is MNHEY and CDR2 SVGAGI. Here the CDR3 DNA reads TGTGCCAGCAGCCTACAGGGGTTGGATTCACCCCTCCACTTT. It encodes CASSLQGLDSPLHF.

J is TRBJ2-4 and V is TRBV19; the match to TRBD1 covers 8 bases. V was clipped by 6 bases and J by 3 bases; unmatched bases: 13. Germline V gene lookup returns CDR1 LNHDA and CDR2 SQIVND (reference sequence). There are 17 residues in the CDR3. The CDR3 region has the DNA TGTGCCAGTAGCTTGGACAGGGTGAGCCCCGGCAAAAACATTCAGTACTTC. Its translation: CASSLDRVSPGKNIQYF. The entire variable domain, with the rest obtained from reference TRBV19 and TRBJ2-4, is as follows: DGGITQSPKYLFRKEGQNVTLSCEQNLNHDAMYWYRQDPGQGLRLIYYSQIVNDFQKGDIAEGYSVSREKKESFPLTVTSAQKNPTAFYLCASSLDRVSPGKNIQYFGAGTRLSVL.

This chain links TRBV6-5 with TRBJ1-6; possible D gene TRBD1, 5 bases. This CDR3 is built from 15 residues. The V and J ends lost 7 bases and 9 bases respectively, with 19 bases between them. The germline gives CDR1 MNHEY, CDR2 SVGAGI. For the CDR3, the DNA is TGTGCCAGCACTTTGACCCGATTACAGGTTTCACCCCTCCACTTT. It yields the protein CASTLTRLQVSPLHF.

The chain links TRBV23-1 to TRBJ2-7; TRBD2 matches 8 bases. TRBV23-1 is an ORF; its function is uncertain. The CDR3 spans 12 residues. V dropped 7 bases and J dropped 2; count of bases not matched to a gene: 1. The CDR3 nucleotides are TGCGCCAGCACCGGGGGGGCCTACGAGCAGTACTTC. This encodes CASTGGAYEQYF.

The J gene is TRBJ2-3, the V gene TRBV6-9, with no clear D. The CDR3 is made up of 10 amino acids. V was shortened by 8 bases and J by 6 bases, with 6 bases between the two germline ends. Germline V CDR1 and CDR2: MNHGY, SVAAGI. As DNA, the CDR3 is TGTGCCAGCCACCGTGATACGCAGTATTTT. This encodes CASHRDTQYF.

The chain has TRBV27 and TRBJ1-1, with D possibly TRBD1 on 6 matching bases. V lost 3 bases and J 1 base, leaving 9 bases between the germline ends. From germline, CDR1 is MNHEY and CDR2 SMNVEV (reference sequence). CDR3 size: 14 residues. The CDR3 sequence is CASSLRQENTEAFF. The CDR3, as DNA: TGTGCCAGCAGTTTGCGACAGGAGAACACTGAAGCTTTCTTT.

The J gene is TRBJ2-7, the V gene TRBV7-2, with 11 bases lining up with TRBD2. V dropped 5 bases and J dropped 0; count of bases not matched to a gene: 6. Germline CDR1 and CDR2: SGHTA and FQGNSA. The CDR3 extends over 16 amino acids. The CDR3 reads CASSPRLAGSSYEQYV. The CDR3 DNA reads as TGTGCCAGCAGCCCCCGACTAGCGGGGAGCTCCTACGAGCAGTACGTC.

The chain combines TRBV4-1 with TRBJ1-1, with a possible D match to TRBD1 (5 bases). The length of the CDR3 is 14 residues. Per germline, CDR1 MGHRA and CDR2 YSYEKL. Trimming stripped 0 bases from V and 11 bases from J, with 16 bases between. Written as DNA, the CDR3 is TGCGCCAGCAGCCAAGATCTTGTGGGCAGGGTGGCTTTCTTT. Protein: CASSQDLVGRVAFF.

The rearrangement joins TRBV5-4 to TRBJ1-1; D not certain. The CDR3 is made up of 14 amino acids. Germline CDR1 SGHNT, CDR2 YYREEE (reference sequence). Trimming removed 2 bases at V and 7 bases at J, with 15 bases between. DNA for the CDR3: TGTGCCAGCAGCTTTGCCGCGCGCAACGGTGAAGCTTTCTTT. It translates to CASSFAARNGEAFF.

The gene calls are TRBV28 and TRBJ1-2, with no clear D. CDR1 MDHEN and CDR2 SYDVKM come from the germline V gene. The length of the CDR3 is 17 residues. The ends were cut back, 5 bases at V and 2 bases at J, with 21 bases in the middle. The CDR3 sequence is CASSRIVPADGNYGYTF. The DNA of the CDR3 is TGTGCCAGCAGTAGAATAGTTCCGGCGGACGGAAACTATGGCTACACCTTC.

This sequence joins TRBV4-3 and TRBJ2-1, with a possible D match to TRBD2 (5 bases). The CDR3 extends over 13 amino acids. V lost 1 base and J 9 bases, leaving 10 bases between the germline ends. Germline V gene sequence: CDR1 LGHNA, CDR2 YSLEER. CDR3 protein: CASSQVLGSEQFF. The DNA of the CDR3 is TGCGCCAGCAGCCAAGTCCTGGGGAGTGAGCAGTTCTTC.

This clone was counted once. The gene calls are TRBV5-6 and TRBJ2-1, with a weak D call TRBD2 (6 bases). Germline V CDR1 and CDR2: SGHDT, YYEEEE. V shed 2 bases and J shed 9 bases, with 15 bases lying between them. CDR3 length: 14 amino acids. DNA of the CDR3: TGTGCCAGCAGCTTCGCCGGGAGTACGATTGAGCAGTTCTTC. Translating gives CASSFAGSTIEQFF.

The J gene is TRBJ1-5, the V gene TRBV14; D is undetermined. V lost 2 bases and J lost 7, with 9 bases in between. This CDR3 comprises 13 residues. Germline V gene data show CDR1 as SGHDN and CDR2 as FVKESK. The CDR3 is CASSQTEAQPQHF. CDR3 DNA: TGTGCCAGCAGCCAAACTGAGGCGCAGCCCCAGCATTTT.

This clone has a single count. The gene calls are TRBV7-2 and TRBJ2-7, with D possibly TRBD2 on 6 matching bases. This CDR3 has 15 amino acids. Germline V gives CDR1 SGHTA, CDR2 FQGNSA. Trimming left V 3 bases short and J 1 base short, with 13 bases between. The CDR3 DNA reads as TGTGCCAGCAGCTTGGGCGGGGTTGTGTCCTACGAGCAGTACTTC. This gives the protein CASSLGGVVSYEQYF.

The rearrangement joins TRBV7-8 to TRBJ1-1; maybe TRBD1 (5 bases). Trimming took off 5 bases at V and 11 bases at J, with 18 bases between the two ends. CDR1 is SGHVS and CDR2 is FQNEAQ in the germline V gene. The CDR3 consists of 13 residues. Written as DNA, the CDR3 is TGTGCCAGCAGCGTCGAGGGACTTCATGACGCTTTCTTT. Encoded protein: CASSVEGLHDAFF.

The genes are TRBV6-1 and TRBJ1-1; possible D gene TRBD1, 5 bases. The V end was cut by 10 bases, the J end by 3 bases, with 18 bases between. Germline-derived CDR1 and CDR2 are MNHNS and SASEGT. The CDR3 is 14 residues long. CDR3 coding DNA: TGTGCCAATACCCGCGTGGGGGGGGACACTGAAGCTTTCTTT. This codes for CANTRVGGDTEAFF.

The chain has TRBV25-1 and TRBJ1-2; D remains ambiguous. Trimming stripped 4 bases from V and 8 bases from J, with 11 bases between. Looked up from germline, CDR1 is MGHDK and CDR2 is SYGVNS. CDR3 length: 12 residues. The CDR3 coding sequence is TGTGCCAGCAGTGGAGGCCCCTGGGGCTACACCTTC. This encodes CASSGGPWGYTF.

V and J are TRBV15 and TRBJ1-1, with D uncertain. Trimming took 4 bases from V and 2 from J, leaving 8 bases between them. CDR1 is LNHNV, CDR2 YYDKDF, per germline (reference sequence). CDR3 length equals 13 residues. The CDR3 is CATSNVGNTEAFF. DNA for the CDR3: TGTGCCACCAGCAATGTCGGTAACACTGAAGCTTTCTTT.

The chain is built from TRBV7-2 and TRBJ2-3, with 7 bases aligning to TRBD2. CDR3 size: 15 residues. CDR1 is SGHTA, CDR2 FQGNSA, per germline. V gave up 4 bases and J gave up 0 bases; unmatched junction bases: 4. CDR3 loop: CASSSGGGSTDTQYF. Here the CDR3 DNA reads TGTGCCAGCAGCTCGGGGGGTGGTAGCACAGATACGCAGTATTTT. Variable domain in full (rest from reference TRBV7-2 and TRBJ2-3): GAGVSQSPSNKVTEKGKDVELRCDPISGHTALYWYRQSLGQGLEFLIYFQGNSAPDKSGLPSDRFSAERTGGSVSTLTIQRTQQEDSAVYLCASSSGGGSTDTQYFGPGTRLTVL.

The chain employs TRBV7-2 and TRBJ1-6; possibly TRBD1 for D (6 bases). Germline V gene data show CDR1 as SGHTA and CDR2 as FQGNSA. This CDR3 spans 16 amino acids. Trimming removed 6 bases from V and 7 bases from J, with 19 bases in between. In DNA, the CDR3 is TGTGCCAGCAGACTGGGTAGGGGGGGCAAGAATTCACCCCTCCACTTT. This codes for CASRLGRGGKNSPLHF.

This clone was detected a few times. The rearrangement links TRBV28 to TRBJ2-5; TRBD2 might be the D (6 bases). Trimming removed 2 bases at V and 1 base at J, with 8 bases between. CDR1 MDHEN and CDR2 SYDVKM come from the germline V gene. This CDR3 is built from 14 residues. The CDR3 sequence: CASSLPGAQETQYF. CDR3 coding DNA: TGTGCCAGCAGTTTACCGGGAGCCCAAGAGACCCAGTACTTC.

The chain combines TRBV19 with TRBJ2-5, with 7 nucleotides matching TRBD1. The J call could be wrong; TRBJ2-7 is a better fit for the DNA end. The germline V gene encodes CDR1 LNHDA and CDR2 SQIVND (reference sequence). There are 16 residues in the CDR3. CDR3 region: CASSLKGQGVGYEQYF. The CDR3 DNA is TGTGCCAGTAGCCTGAAGGGGCAGGGGGTAGGCTACGAGCAGTACTTC.

Concerning this clone itself: At the DNA level, this CDR3 is encoded by other sequences in the same sample as well. This chain uses TRBV20-1 with TRBJ2-3; D ambiguous. The CDR3 runs to 10 residues. The ends were cut back, 1 base at V and 6 bases at J, with 2 bases in the middle. Looked up from germline, CDR1 is DFQATT and CDR2 is SNEGSKA (reference sequence). CDR3 sequence reads: CSARGDTQYF. The CDR3 nucleotides read TGCAGTGCTAGAGGGGATACGCAGTATTTT.

V gene TRBV2 combines with J gene TRBJ1-6; D gene uncertain. This CDR3 has 13 residues. The germline V and J ends were trimmed by 8 bases and 6 bases, with 11 bases remaining between them. Germline lookup yields CDR1 SNHLY and CDR2 FYNNEI. CDR3 sequence (DNA): TGTGCCAGCGAGAGGGCGGGTAATTCACCCCTCCACTTT. It yields the protein CASERAGNSPLHF.